Below, 13 T cell receptor beta chains from the same sample are listed, as sequenced in a study of blood T cell repertoires in COVID-19. The protocol was immunoSEQ multiplex PCR, while the TCRdb copy is restricted to in-frame clones and leaves out a portion. The table lists about 37,000 clones, about 88% of them singletons. The sample taken for sequencing was peripheral blood. The receptors were gathered from a man aged 55 to 69 with active COVID-19.

V and J are TRBV12-3 or TRBV12-4 and TRBJ2-1, with no clear D. V was clipped by 4 bases and J by 4 bases, with 5 bases between them. There are 12 residues in the CDR3. CDR3 bases: TGTGCCAGCAGTTCCCGTTACAATGAGCAGTTCTTC. It translates to CASSSRYNEQFF.

CDR3 nucleotides: TGCGCCAGCAGTTCTTCCGGGACAGGGGATAGCAATCAGCCCCAGCATTTT. This translates into CASSSSGTGDSNQPQHF. The chain employs TRBV10-2 and TRBJ1-5, with 10 bases identical to TRBD1. V lost 5 bases and J lost 0; bases outside the gene matches: 7. This CDR3 contains 17 residues. CDR1 and CDR2 from the germline V gene are WSHSY and SAAADI.

V usage is TRBV10-3 and J usage is TRBJ2-1; 10 positions agree with TRBD2. The CDR3 covers 15 residues. The V segment lost 4 bases and the J segment 3 bases; nucleotides outside the gene matches: 3. CDR1 and CDR2 from the germline V gene are ENHRY and SYGVKD. CDR3 nucleotides: TGTGCCATCAGTGTCGGACTAGCGGTCTACAATGAGCAGTTCTTC. Its translation: CAISVGLAVYNEQFF.

In this sample, this clone turned up once. The chain combines TRBV6-1 with TRBJ2-7; weak D call: TRBD2 (7 bases). V lost 3 bases to trimming and J lost 2 bases, with 17 bases between them. CDR3 length: 16 amino acids. CDR1 is MNHNS, CDR2 SASEGT, per germline. CDR3 loop: CASSDRTGGGPYEQYF. CDR3 in DNA: TGTGCCAGCAGTGATAGGACGGGGGGCGGACCCTACGAGCAGTACTTC.

The V call is TRBV9, the J call TRBJ1-2, with TRBD1 as a possible D gene (6 bases). Germline V lookup: CDR1 SGDLS, CDR2 YYNGEE. This CDR3 region has 16 residues. V gave up 6 bases and J gave up 0 bases, with 18 bases separating them. The CDR3 region is CASTLQGGGSNYGYTF. CDR3 nucleotide sequence: TGTGCCAGCACCCTACAGGGTGGGGGTTCTAACTATGGCTACACCTTC.

The chain combines TRBV15 with TRBJ1-2; possible D gene TRBD1, 5 bases. Trimming pared 6 bases from V and 4 bases from J, leaving 18 bases between. Germline CDR1 LNHNV, CDR2 YYDKDF (reference sequence). The CDR3 is 15 residues long. The CDR3 DNA reads TGTGCCACCAGTCGAGTATCGGGGGGAGCCTATGGCTACACCTTC. This codes for CATSRVSGGAYGYTF.

The genes are TRBV5-1 and TRBJ2-3; D may be TRBD2 (5 bases). Trimming pared 7 bases from V and 7 bases from J, leaving 16 bases between. In germline, CDR1 is SGHRS, CDR2 YFSETQ. CDR3 length: 13 residues. The CDR3 coding sequence is TGCGCCAGCGTGCCCGATGGAGGAAATACGCAGTATTTT. It yields the protein CASVPDGGNTQYF.

This clone is a singleton in its sample. The chain couples TRBV13 to TRBJ1-1, with 7 bases identical to TRBD1. Germline CDR1 reads PRHDT; CDR2 reads FYEKMQ (reference sequence). The CDR3 contains 16 residues. The V and J ends lost 5 bases and 0 bases, in that order; junction bases with no gene match: 9. CDR3 nucleotide sequence: TGTGCCAGCAGCCCCCGACAGGGTGGGATGAACACTGAAGCTTTCTTT. Translated: CASSPRQGGMNTEAFF. Full variable domain (missing parts from reference TRBV13 and TRBJ1-1): AAGVIQSPRHLIKEKRETATLKCYPIPRHDTVYWYQQGPGQDPQFLISFYEKMQSDKGSIPDRFSAQQFSDYHSELNMSSLELGDSALYFCASSPRQGGMNTEAFFGQGTRLTVV.

The chain employs TRBV4-1 and TRBJ2-3; 7 nucleotides agree with TRBD1. Looked up from germline, CDR1 is MGHRA and CDR2 is YSYEKL. The CDR3 runs to 14 residues. Trimming took 8 bases from V and 4 from J; bases not matched to a gene: 9. The CDR3 DNA reads TGCGCCAGCGTCCAATTCCAGGGGGCAGATACGCAGTATTTT. This translates into CASVQFQGADTQYF.

This sequence joins TRBV5-6 and TRBJ2-7; D may be TRBD2 (6 bases). Looked up from germline, CDR1 is SGHDT and CDR2 is YYEEEE. Trimming took off 4 bases at V and 7 bases at J, with 21 bases between the two ends. The CDR3 has 15 residues. CDR3 sequence: CASSPRLVPGVEQYF. The DNA of the CDR3 is TGTGCCAGCAGCCCCAGACTAGTCCCTGGGGTTGAGCAGTACTTC.

The rearrangement joins TRBV27 to TRBJ2-6; 9 bases fit TRBD1. Germline trimming cut 2 bases from V and 4 bases from J; bases unmatched to any gene: 9. CDR1 MNHEY and CDR2 SMNVEV come from the germline V gene (reference sequence). This CDR3 comprises 18 residues. CDR3 in DNA: TGTGCCAGCAGTTTACGTGGACAGGGGTTAGGGGGGGCCAACGTCCTGACTTTC. This codes for CASSLRGQGLGGANVLTF.

The chain recombines TRBV7-6 with TRBJ1-6; D is undetermined. Germline CDR1 SGHVS, CDR2 FNYEAQ. Trimming pared 5 bases from V and 7 bases from J, leaving 12 bases between. This CDR3 is 14 amino acids long. DNA for the CDR3: TGTGCCAGCAGCAAACAGCCGAGAAATTCACCCCTCCACTTT. The encoded protein is CASSKQPRNSPLHF.

The gene calls are TRBV27 and TRBJ1-1, with TRBD1 matching 7 bases. There are 15 residues in the CDR3. Trimming at V came to 6 bases and at J to 0 bases, leaving 7 bases not matched to a gene. From germline, CDR1 is MNHEY and CDR2 SMNVEV (reference sequence). The CDR3 loop is CASRGQSLVNTEAFF. The CDR3, as DNA: TGTGCCAGCAGGGGACAGAGCCTCGTGAACACTGAAGCTTTCTTT.